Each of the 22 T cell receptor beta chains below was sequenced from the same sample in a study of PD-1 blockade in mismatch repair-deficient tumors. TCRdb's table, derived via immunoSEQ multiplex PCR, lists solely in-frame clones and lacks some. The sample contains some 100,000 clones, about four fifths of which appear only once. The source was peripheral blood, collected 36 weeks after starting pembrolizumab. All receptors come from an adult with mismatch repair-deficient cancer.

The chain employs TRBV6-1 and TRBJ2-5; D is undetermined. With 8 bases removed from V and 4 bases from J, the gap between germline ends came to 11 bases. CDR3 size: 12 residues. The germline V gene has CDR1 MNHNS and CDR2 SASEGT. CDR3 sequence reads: CASRAFGETQYF. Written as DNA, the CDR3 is TGTGCCAGCCGTGCGTTCGGAGAGACCCAGTACTTC.

CDR3 loop: CASSARLARQETQYF. In DNA form, the CDR3 reads TGTGCCAGCAGCGCCAGACTAGCGAGACAAGAGACCCAGTACTTC. The chain links TRBV11-2 to TRBJ2-5, with 8 bases matching TRBD2. V was clipped by 5 bases and J by 2 bases; unmatched bases: 7. The CDR3 runs to 15 residues. Germline CDR1 is SGHAT and CDR2 is FQNNGV.

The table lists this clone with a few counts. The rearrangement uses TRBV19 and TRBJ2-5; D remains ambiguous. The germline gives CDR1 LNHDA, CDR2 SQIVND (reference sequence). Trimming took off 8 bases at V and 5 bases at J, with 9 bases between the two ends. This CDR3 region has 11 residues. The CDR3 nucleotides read TGTGCCAGTGGTGGTTGGGAGACCCAGTACTTC. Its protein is CASGGWETQYF.

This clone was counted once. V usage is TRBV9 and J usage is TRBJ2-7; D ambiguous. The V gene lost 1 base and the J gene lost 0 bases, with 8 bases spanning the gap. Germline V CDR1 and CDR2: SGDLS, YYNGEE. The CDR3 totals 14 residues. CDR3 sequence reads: CASSVNPTSYEQYF. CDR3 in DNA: TGTGCCAGCAGCGTAAACCCGACCTCCTACGAGCAGTACTTC.

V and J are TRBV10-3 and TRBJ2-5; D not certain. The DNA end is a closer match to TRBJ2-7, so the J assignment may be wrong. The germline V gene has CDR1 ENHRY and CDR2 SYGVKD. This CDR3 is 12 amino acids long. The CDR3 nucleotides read TGTGCCATCAGTGACAGCTCCTACGAGCAGTACTTC. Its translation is CAISDSSYEQYF.

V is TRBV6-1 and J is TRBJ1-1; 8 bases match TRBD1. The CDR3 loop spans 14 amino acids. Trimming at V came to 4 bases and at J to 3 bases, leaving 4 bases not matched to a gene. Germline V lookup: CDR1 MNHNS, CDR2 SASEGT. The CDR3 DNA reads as TGTGCCAGCAGTGGACAGGGGTGGGACACTGAAGCTTTCTTT. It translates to CASSGQGWDTEAFF.

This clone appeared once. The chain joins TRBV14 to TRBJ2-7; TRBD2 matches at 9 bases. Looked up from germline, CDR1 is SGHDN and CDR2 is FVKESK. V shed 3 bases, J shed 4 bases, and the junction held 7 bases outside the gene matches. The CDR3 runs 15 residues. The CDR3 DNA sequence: TGTGCCAGCAGCCAGGAGACTAGCGGTATTTACGAGCAGTACTTC. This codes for CASSQETSGIYEQYF. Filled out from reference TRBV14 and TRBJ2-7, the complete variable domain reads EAGVTQFPSHSVIEKGQTVTLRCDPISGHDNLYWYRRVMGKEIKFLLHFVKESKQDESGMPNNRFLAERTGGTYSTLKVQPAELEDSGVYFCASSQETSGIYEQYFGPGTRLTVT.

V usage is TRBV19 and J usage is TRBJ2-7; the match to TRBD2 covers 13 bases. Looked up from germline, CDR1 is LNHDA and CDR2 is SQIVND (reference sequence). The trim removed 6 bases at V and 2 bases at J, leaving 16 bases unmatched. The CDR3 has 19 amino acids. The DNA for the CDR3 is TGTGCCAGTAGAGAAGGGGGCAGGACTAGCGGGAGTGGGACCTACGAGCAGTACTTC. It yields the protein CASREGGRTSGSGTYEQYF.

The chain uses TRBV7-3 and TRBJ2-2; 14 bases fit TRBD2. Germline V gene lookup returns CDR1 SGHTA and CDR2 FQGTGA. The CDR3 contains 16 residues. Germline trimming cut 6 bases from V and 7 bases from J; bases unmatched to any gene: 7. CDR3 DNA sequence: TGTGCCAGCAGTTTTGGACTAGCGGGAGGAGGCGGGGAGCTGTTTTTT. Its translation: CASSFGLAGGGGELFF.

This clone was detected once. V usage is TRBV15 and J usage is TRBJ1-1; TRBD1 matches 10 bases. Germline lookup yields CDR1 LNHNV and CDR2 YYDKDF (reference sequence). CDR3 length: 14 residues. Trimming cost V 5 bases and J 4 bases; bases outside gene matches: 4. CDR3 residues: CATSRRTGGTEAFF. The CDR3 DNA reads TGTGCCACCAGCCGCCGGACAGGGGGCACTGAAGCTTTCTTT.

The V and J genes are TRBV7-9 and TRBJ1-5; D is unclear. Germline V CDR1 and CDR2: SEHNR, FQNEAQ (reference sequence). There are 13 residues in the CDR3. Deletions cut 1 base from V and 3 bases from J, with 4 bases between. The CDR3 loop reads CASSLGVNQPQHF. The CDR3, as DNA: TGTGCCAGCAGCTTAGGTGTCAATCAGCCCCAGCATTTT.

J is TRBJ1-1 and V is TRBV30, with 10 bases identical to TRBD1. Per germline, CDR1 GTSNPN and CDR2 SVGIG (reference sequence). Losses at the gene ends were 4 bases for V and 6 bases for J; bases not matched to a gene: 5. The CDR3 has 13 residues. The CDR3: CAWIAGQGAEAFF. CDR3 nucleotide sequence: TGTGCCTGGATCGCCGGACAGGGGGCTGAAGCTTTCTTT.

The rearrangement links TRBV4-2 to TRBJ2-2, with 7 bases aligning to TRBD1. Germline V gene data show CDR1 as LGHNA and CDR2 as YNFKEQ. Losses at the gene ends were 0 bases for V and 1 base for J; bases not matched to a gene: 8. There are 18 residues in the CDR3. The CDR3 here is CASSQDGQDRWNTGELFF. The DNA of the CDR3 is TGTGCCAGCAGCCAAGATGGTCAGGACAGGTGGAACACCGGGGAGCTGTTTTTT.

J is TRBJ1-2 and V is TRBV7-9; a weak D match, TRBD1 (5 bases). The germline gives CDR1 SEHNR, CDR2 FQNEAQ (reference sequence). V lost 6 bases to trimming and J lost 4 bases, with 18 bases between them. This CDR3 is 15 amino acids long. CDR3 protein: CASSLAGSGPYGYTF. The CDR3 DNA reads TGTGCCAGCAGTCTCGCTGGTTCAGGGCCCTATGGCTACACCTTC.

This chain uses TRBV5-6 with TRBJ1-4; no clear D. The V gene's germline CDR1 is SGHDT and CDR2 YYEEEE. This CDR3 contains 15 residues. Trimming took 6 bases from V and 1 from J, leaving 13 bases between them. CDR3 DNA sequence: TGTGCCAGCACCGGCGGGGTTCAAACTAATGAAAAACTGTTTTTT. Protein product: CASTGGVQTNEKLFF.

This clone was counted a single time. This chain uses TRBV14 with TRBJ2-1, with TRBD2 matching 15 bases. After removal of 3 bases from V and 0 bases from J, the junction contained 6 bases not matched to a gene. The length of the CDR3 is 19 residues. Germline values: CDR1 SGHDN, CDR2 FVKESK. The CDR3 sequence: CASSQAGLAGGRSYNEQFF. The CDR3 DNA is TGTGCCAGCAGCCAGGCGGGACTAGCGGGAGGCCGCTCCTACAATGAGCAGTTCTTC.

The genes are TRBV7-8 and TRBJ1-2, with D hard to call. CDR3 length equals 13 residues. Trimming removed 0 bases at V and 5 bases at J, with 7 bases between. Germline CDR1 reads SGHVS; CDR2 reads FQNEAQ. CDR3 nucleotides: TGTGCCAGCAGCTTAGCGGCGGGGTATGGCTACACCTTC. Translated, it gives CASSLAAGYGYTF.

The DNA of the CDR3 is TGTGCCATCAGTGAAGGGGGCTTGGACTATGGCTACACCTTC. This translates into CAISEGGLDYGYTF. This rearrangement joins TRBV10-3 to TRBJ1-2; TRBD1 aligns across 7 bases. Per germline, CDR1 ENHRY and CDR2 SYGVKD. The J segment lost 3 bases and the V segment lost 3 bases, leaving 4 bases of the junction unmatched. CDR3 length: 14 amino acids.

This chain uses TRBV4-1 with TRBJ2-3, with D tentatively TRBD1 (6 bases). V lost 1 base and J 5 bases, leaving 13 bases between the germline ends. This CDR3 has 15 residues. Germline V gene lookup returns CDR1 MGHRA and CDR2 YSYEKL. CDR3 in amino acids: CASSQATGRGDTQYF. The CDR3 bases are TGCGCCAGCAGCCAAGCCACAGGGCGCGGAGATACGCAGTATTTT.

The CDR3 protein is CASSFIAGTSTDTQYF. CDR3 nucleotide sequence: TGCGCCAGCAGCTTTATAGCGGGAACTAGCACAGATACGCAGTATTTT. J is TRBJ2-3 and V is TRBV5-1, with TRBD2 matching 8 bases. After removal of 2 bases from V and 0 bases from J, the junction contained 5 bases not matched to a gene. Germline lookup yields CDR1 SGHRS and CDR2 YFSETQ. This CDR3 comprises 16 residues.

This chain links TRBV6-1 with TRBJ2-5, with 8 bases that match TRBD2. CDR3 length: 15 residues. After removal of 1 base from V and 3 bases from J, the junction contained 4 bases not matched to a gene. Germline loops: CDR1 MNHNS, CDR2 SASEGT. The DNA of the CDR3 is TGTGCCAGCAGTGAAGTAGGACTAGCAGAAGAGACCCAGTACTTC. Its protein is CASSEVGLAEETQYF.

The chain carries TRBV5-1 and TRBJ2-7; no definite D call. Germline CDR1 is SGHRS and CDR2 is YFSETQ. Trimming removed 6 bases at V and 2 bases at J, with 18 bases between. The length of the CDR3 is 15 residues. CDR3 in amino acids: CASTMTGEATYEQYF. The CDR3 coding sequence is TGCGCCAGCACCATGACCGGCGAGGCGACCTACGAGCAGTACTTC.